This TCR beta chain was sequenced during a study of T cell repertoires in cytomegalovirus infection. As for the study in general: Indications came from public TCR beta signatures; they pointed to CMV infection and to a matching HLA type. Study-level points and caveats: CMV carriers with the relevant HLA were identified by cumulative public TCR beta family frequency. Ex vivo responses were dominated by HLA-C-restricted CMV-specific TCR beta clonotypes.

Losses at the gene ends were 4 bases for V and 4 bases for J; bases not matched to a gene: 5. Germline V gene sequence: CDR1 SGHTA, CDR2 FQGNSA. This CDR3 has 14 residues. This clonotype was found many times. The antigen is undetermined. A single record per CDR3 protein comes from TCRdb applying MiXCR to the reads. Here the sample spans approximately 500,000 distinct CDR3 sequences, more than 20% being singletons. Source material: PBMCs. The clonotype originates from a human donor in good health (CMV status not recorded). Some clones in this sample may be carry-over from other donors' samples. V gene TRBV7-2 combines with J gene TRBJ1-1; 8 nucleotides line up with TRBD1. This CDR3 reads CASSYRGGGTEAFF. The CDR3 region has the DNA TGTGCCAGCAGCTACAGGGGGGGGGGCACTGAAGCTTTCTTT. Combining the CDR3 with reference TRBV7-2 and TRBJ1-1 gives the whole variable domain GAGVSQSPSNKVTEKGKDVELRCDPISGHTALYWYRQSLGQGLEFLIYFQGNSAPDKSGLPSDRFSAERTGGSVSTLTIQRTQQEDSAVYLCASSYRGGGTEAFFGQGTRLTVV.